The following is a T cell receptor beta chain sequence with its context. This CDR3 comprises 14 residues. V gave up 4 bases and J gave up 4 bases; unmatched junction bases: 4. The germline V gene encodes CDR1 SGHTA and CDR2 FQGNSA. Here immunoSEQ multiplex PCR was the method, and the copy in TCRdb shows in-frame clones only, minus some. The sample yields 150,000 to 180,000 clones, approximately 85% seen once. The data were taken from a study of blood T cell repertoires in COVID-19. Followed longitudinally, the Seattle patients had been enrolled during active infection. The TCR comes from a man between 60 and 75 years old with COVID-19, enrolled during active disease. Sequenced sample: peripheral blood. The V call is TRBV7-2, the J call TRBJ1-3; TRBD1 aligns across 7 bases. DNA for the CDR3: TGTGCCAGCAGCTCTCCGACAGGGGGAAACACCATATATTTT. This sequence encodes CASSSPTGGNTIYF.